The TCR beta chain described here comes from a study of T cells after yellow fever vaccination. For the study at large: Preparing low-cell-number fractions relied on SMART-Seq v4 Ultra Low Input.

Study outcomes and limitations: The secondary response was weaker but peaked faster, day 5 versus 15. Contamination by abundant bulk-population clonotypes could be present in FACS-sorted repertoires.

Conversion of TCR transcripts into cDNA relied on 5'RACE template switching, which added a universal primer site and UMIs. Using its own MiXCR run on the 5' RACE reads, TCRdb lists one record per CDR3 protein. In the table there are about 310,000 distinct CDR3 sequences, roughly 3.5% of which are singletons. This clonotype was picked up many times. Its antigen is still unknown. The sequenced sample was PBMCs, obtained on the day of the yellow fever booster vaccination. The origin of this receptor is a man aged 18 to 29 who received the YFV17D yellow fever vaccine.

CDR3 nucleotides: TGCGCCAGCAGCCAAGATCGGTGGGGGGAATTTGAGAATGAGCAGTTCTTC. Its translation is CASSQDRWGEFENEQFF. The chain employs TRBV4-3 and TRBJ2-1, with TRBD2 as a possible D gene (6 bases). In germline, CDR1 is LGHNA, CDR2 YSLEER. Trimming shortened V by 0 bases and J by 7 bases, and 19 bases separated the two germline ends. This CDR3 is 17 amino acids long.